Given below is one T cell receptor (beta chain) in context. The sample comes from a study of blood T cell repertoires in COVID-19. Whole-study context: The United States, Italy and Spain supplied acute and convalescent COVID-19 samples. Sources were T cells, B-cell-depleted T cells, or PBMCs; the material itself was cDNA or gDNA.

The germline V and J ends were trimmed by 0 bases and 4 bases, with 12 bases remaining between them. The CDR3 consists of 15 residues. CDR1 is SGHTA and CDR2 is FQGTGA in the germline V gene. The study recruited exposed participants who had met a COVID-19 case within 2 weeks before entry. Study processing details: Quantification of nucleated cells was approximated via reference gene primer amplification. Here immunoSEQ multiplex PCR was the method, and the copy in TCRdb shows in-frame clones only, minus some. The V and J calls and clone size are taken from that table; D and trimming were inferred from the DNA. The sample lists roughly 400,000 clones; about 88% were seen once.

Sequencing was performed on PBMCs or T cells enriched from blood (not recorded which). V is TRBV7-3 and J is TRBJ1-2, with no clear D. The sequence derives from a woman in her late teens or twenties who had been exposed to COVID-19. The CDR3 spells CASSLTGAGIYGYTF. The CDR3 DNA sequence: TGTGCCAGCAGCTTAACGGGAGCCGGTATCTATGGCTACACCTTC.